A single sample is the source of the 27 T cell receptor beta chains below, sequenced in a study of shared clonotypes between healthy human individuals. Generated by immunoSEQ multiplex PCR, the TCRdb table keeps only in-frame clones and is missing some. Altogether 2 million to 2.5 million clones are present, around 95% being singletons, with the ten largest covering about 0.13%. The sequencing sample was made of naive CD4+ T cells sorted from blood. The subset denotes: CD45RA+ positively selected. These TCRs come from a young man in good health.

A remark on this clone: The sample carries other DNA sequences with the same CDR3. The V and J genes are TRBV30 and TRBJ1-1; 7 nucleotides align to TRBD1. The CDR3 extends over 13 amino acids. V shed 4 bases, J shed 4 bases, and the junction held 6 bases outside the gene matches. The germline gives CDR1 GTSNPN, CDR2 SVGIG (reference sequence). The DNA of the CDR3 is TGTGCCTGGACCAGACAGGGCCTCACTGAAGCTTTCTTT. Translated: CAWTRQGLTEAFF.

In DNA, the CDR3 is TGTGCCAGCAGTTTGGGGACGACGAGCAATCAGCCCCAGCATTTT. Amino acids: CASSLGTTSNQPQHF. The chain has TRBV28 and TRBJ1-5; D is possibly TRBD1 (5 bases). Germline assignment: CDR1 MDHEN and CDR2 SYDVKM. The CDR3 is 15 residues long. V lost 3 bases to trimming and J lost 1 base, with 10 bases between them. The full variable domain, rest sourced from reference TRBV28 and TRBJ1-5, is DVKVTQSSRYLVKRTGEKVFLECVQDMDHENMFWYRQDPGLGLRLIYFSYDVKMKEKGDIPEGYSVSREKKERFSLILESASTNQTSMYLCASSLGTTSNQPQHFGDGTRLSIL.

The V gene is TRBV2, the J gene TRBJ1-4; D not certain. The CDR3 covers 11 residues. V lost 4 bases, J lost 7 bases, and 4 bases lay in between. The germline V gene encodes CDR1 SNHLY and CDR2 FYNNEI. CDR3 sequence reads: CASSVLEKLFF. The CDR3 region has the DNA TGTGCCAGCAGTGTTCTTGAAAAACTGTTTTTT.

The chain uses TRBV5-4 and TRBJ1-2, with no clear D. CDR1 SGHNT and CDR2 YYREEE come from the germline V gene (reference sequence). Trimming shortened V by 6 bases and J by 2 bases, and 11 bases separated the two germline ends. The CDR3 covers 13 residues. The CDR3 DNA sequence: TGTGCCAGCACCGGACCGACAAACTATGGCTACACCTTC. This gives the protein CASTGPTNYGYTF. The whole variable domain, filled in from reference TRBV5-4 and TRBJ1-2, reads ETGVTQSPTHLIKTRGQQVTLRCSSQSGHNTVSWYQQALGQGPQFIFQYYREEENGRGNFPPRFSGLQFPNYSSELNVNALELDDSALYLCASTGPTNYGYTFGSGTRLTVV.

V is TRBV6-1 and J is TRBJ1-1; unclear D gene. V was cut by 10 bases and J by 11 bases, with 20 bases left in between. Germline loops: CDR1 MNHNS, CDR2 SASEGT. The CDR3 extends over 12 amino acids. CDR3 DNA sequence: TGTGCCATCTCCACCCTCGGCGAAAGGGCTTTCTTT. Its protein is CAISTLGERAFF.

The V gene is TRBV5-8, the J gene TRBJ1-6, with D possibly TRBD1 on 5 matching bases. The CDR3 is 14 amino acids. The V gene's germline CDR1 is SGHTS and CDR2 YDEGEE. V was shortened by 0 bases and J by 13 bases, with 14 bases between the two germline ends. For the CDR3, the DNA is TGTGCCAGCAGCTTGGTGGTAGGGGTTGGGCCCCTCCACTTT. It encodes CASSLVVGVGPLHF.

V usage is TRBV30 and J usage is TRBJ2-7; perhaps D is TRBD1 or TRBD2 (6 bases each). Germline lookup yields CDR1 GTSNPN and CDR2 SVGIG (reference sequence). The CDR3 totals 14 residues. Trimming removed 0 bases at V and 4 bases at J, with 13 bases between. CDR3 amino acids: CAWSVHGGPYEQYF. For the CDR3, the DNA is TGTGCCTGGAGTGTACACGGGGGCCCTTACGAGCAGTACTTC.

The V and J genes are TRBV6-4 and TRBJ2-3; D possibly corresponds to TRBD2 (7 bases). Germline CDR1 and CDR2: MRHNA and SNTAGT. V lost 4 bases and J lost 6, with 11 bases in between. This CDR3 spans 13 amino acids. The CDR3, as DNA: TGTGCCAGCAGTGTAAGGGGGGGGGATACGCAGTATTTT. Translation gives CASSVRGGDTQYF.

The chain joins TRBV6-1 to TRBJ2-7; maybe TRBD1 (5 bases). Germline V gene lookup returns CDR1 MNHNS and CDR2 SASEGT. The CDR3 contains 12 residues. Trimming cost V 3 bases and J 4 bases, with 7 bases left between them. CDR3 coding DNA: TGTGCCAGCAGTGACACAGGATACGAGCAGTACTTC. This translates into CASSDTGYEQYF.

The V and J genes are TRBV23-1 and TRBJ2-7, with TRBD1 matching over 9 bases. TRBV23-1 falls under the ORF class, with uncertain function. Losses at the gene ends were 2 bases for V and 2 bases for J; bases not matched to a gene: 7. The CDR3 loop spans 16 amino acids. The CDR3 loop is CASSQPGQGITYEQYF. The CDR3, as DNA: TGCGCCAGCAGTCAACCTGGACAGGGGATAACCTACGAGCAGTACTTC.

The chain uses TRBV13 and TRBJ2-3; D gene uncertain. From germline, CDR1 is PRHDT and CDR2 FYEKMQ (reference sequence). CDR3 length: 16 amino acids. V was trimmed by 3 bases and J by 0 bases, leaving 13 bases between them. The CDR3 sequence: CASSFEVWGSTDTQYF. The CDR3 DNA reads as TGTGCCAGCAGCTTCGAGGTCTGGGGTAGCACAGATACGCAGTATTTT.

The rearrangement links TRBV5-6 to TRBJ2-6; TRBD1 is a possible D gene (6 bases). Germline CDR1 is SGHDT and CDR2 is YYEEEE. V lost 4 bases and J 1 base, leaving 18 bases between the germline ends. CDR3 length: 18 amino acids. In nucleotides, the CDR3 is TGTGCCAGCAGCGACCCAAGGGCAGGGGTGTCTGGGGCCAACGTCCTGACTTTC. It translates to CASSDPRAGVSGANVLTF.

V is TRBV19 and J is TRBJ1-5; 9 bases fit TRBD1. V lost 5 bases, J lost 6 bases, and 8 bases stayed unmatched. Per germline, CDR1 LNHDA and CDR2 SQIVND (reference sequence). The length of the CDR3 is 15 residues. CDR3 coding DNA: TGTGCCAGTAGTGACCTGGGACAGGGCGGTCAGCCCCAGCATTTT. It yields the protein CASSDLGQGGQPQHF.

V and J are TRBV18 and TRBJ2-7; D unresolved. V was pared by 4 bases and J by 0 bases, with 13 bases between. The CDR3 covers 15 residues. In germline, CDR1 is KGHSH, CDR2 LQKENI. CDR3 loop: CASSRAAGSSYEQYF. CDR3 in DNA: TGTGCCAGCTCACGCGCTGCTGGAAGCTCCTACGAGCAGTACTTC.

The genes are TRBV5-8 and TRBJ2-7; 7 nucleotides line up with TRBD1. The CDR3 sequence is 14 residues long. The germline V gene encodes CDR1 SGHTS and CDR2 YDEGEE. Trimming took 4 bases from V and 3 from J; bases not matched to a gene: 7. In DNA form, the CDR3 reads TGTGCCAGCAGCCCGGGGACAGCTTTCTACGAGCAGTACTTC. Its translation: CASSPGTAFYEQYF.

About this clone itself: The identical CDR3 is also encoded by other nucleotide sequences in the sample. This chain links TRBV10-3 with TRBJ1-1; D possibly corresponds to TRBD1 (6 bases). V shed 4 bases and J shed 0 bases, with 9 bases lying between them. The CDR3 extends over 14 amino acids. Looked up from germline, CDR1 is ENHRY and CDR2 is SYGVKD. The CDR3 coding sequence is TGTGCCATCAGTGCCGGGACATTGAACACTGAAGCTTTCTTT. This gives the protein CAISAGTLNTEAFF.

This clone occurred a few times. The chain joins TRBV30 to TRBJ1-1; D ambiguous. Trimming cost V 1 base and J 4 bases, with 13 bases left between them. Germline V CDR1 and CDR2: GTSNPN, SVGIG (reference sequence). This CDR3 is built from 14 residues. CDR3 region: CAWSDGRVFTEAFF. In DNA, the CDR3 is TGTGCCTGGAGTGATGGTCGGGTTTTCACTGAAGCTTTCTTT.

The CDR3 spells CASSQAGTGNSPLHF. Here the CDR3 DNA reads TGTGCCAGCAGCCAGGCCGGGACGGGAAATTCACCCCTCCACTTT. V gene TRBV4-2 combines with J gene TRBJ1-6; D is possibly TRBD1 (5 bases). With 3 bases removed from V and 7 bases from J, the gap between germline ends came to 13 bases. CDR3 size: 15 residues. Germline CDR1 reads LGHNA; CDR2 reads YNFKEQ.

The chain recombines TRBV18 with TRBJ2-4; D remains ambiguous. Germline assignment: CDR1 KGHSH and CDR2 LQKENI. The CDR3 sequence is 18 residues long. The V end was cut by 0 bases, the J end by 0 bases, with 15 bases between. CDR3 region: CASSPPESLTRAKNIQYF. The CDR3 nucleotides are TGTGCCAGCTCACCACCGGAGAGCCTTACCAGAGCCAAAAACATTCAGTACTTC.

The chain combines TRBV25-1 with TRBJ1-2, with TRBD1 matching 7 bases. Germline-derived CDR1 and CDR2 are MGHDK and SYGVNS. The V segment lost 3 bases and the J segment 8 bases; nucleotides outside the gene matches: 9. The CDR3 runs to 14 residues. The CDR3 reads CASSDWNRGFGYTF. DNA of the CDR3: TGTGCCAGCAGTGATTGGAACAGGGGCTTCGGCTACACCTTC.

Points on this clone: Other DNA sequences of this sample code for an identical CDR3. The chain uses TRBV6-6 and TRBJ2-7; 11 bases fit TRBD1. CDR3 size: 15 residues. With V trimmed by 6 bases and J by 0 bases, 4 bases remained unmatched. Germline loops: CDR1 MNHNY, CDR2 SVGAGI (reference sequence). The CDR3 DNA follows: TGTGCCAGCAGCCGCGGACAGGGGGCCTCCTACGAGCAGTACTTC. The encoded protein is CASSRGQGASYEQYF.

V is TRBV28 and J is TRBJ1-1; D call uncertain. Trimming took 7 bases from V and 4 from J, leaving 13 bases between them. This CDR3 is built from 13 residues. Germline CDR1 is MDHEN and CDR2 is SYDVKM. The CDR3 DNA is TGTGCCAGCACCCTCCCGGGGTCCACTGAAGCTTTCTTT. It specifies CASTLPGSTEAFF.

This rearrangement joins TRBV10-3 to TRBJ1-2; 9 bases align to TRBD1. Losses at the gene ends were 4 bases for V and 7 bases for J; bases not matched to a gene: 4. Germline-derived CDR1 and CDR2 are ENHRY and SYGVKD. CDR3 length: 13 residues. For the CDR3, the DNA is TGTGCCATCAGTGCTAAGACAGGGGGTGGCTACACCTTC. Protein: CAISAKTGGGYTF.

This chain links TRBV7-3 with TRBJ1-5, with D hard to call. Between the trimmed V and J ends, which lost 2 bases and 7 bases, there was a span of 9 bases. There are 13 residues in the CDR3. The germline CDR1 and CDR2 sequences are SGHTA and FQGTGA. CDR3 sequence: CASSLVSGQPQHF. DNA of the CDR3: TGTGCCAGCAGCTTAGTCTCGGGGCAGCCCCAGCATTTT.

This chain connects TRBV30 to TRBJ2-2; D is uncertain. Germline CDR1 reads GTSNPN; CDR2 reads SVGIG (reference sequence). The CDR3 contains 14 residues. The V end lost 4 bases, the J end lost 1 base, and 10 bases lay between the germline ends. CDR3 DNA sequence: TGTGCCTGGACGAGCGAGTGGAACACCGGGGAGCTGTTTTTT. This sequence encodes CAWTSEWNTGELFF.

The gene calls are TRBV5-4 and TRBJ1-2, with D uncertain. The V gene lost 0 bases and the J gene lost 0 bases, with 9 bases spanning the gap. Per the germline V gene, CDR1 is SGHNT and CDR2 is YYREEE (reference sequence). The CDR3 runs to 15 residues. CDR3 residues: CASSLVAATNYGYTF. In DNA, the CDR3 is TGTGCCAGCAGCTTGGTGGCCGCAACTAACTATGGCTACACCTTC. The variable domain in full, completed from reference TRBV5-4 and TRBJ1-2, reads ETGVTQSPTHLIKTRGQQVTLRCSSQSGHNTVSWYQQALGQGPQFIFQYYREEENGRGNFPPRFSGLQFPNYSSELNVNALELDDSALYLCASSLVAATNYGYTFGSGTRLTVV.

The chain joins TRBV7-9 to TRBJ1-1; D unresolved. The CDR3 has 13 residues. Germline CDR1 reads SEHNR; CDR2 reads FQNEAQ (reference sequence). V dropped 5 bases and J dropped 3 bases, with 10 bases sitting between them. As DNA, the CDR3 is TGTGCCAGCAGCCGAGGCGGGGACACTGAAGCTTTCTTT. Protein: CASSRGGDTEAFF. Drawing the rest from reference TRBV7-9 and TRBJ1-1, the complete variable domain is DTGVSQNPRHKITKRGQNVTFRCDPISEHNRLYWYRQTLGQGPEFLTYFQNEAQLEKSRLLSDRFSAERPKGSFSTLEIQRTEQGDSAMYLCASSRGGDTEAFFGQGTRLTVV.